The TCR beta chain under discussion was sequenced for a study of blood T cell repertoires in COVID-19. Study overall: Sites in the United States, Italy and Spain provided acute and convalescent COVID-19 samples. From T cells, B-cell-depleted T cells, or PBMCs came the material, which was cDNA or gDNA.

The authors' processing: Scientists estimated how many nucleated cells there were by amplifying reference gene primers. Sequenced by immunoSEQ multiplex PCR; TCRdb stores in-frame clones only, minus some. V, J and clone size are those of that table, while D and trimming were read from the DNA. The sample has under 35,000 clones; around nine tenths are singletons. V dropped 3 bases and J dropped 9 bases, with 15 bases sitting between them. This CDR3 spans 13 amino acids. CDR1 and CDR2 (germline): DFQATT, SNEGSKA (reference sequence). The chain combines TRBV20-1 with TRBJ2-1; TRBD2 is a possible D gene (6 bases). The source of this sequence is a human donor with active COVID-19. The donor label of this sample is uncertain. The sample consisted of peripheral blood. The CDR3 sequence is CSASSGGAGEQFF. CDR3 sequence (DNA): TGCAGTGCTAGTTCCGGCGGGGCGGGTGAGCAGTTCTTC.